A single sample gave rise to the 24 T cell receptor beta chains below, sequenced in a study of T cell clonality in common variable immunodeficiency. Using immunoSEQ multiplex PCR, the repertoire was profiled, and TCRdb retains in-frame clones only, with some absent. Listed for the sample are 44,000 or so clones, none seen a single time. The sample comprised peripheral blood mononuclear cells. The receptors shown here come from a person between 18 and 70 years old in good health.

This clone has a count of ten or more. CDR3 DNA (partial): TGTGCCAGCTCACTATCGGAGGGGACTGAA. As protein: CASSLSEGTE. The entire CDR3 protein is CASSLSEGTEAFF. J is TRBJ1-1 and V is TRBV18; TRBD1 might be the D (5 bases). The read comes to an end 3 residues before the CDR3 does, leaving the germline J gene to fill in the end. CDR1 and CDR2 (germline): KGHSH, LQKENI. The V end lost 4 bases, the J end lost 5 bases, and 11 bases lay between the germline ends. The CDR3 extends over 13 amino acids.

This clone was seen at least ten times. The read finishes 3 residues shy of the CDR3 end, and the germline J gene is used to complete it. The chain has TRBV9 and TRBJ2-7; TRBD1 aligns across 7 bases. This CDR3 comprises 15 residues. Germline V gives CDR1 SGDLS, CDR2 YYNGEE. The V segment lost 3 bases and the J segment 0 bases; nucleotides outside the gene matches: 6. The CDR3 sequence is CASSAGTAGSYEQYF. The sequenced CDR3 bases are TGTGCCAGCAGCGCCGGGACAGCTGGCTCCTACGAG.

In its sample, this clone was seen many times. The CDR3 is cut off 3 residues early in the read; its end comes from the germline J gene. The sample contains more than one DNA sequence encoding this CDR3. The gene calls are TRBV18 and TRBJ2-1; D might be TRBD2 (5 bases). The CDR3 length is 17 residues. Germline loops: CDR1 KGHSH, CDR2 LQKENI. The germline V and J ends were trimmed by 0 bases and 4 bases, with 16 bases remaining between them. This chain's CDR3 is CASSPPLVGERYNEQFF. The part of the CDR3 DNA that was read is TGTGCCAGCTCACCACCTTTAGTCGGGGAGCGATACAATGAG.

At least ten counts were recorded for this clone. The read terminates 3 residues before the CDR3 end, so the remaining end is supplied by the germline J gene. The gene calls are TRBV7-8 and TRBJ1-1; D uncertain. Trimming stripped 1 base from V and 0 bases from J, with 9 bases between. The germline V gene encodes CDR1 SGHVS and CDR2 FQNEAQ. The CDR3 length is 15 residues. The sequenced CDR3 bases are TGTGCCAGCAGCTTAGTTGGGCTGATGAACACTGAA. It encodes CASSLVGLMNTE. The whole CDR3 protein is CASSLVGLMNTEAFF.

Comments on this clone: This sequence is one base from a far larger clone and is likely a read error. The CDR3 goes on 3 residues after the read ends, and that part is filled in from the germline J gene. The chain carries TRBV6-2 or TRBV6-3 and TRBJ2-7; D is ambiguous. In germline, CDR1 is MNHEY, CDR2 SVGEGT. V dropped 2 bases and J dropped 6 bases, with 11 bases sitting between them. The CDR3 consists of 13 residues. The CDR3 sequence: CASSYGPPSEQYF. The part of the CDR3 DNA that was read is TGTGCCAGCAGTTACGGGCCCCCTTCCGAG.

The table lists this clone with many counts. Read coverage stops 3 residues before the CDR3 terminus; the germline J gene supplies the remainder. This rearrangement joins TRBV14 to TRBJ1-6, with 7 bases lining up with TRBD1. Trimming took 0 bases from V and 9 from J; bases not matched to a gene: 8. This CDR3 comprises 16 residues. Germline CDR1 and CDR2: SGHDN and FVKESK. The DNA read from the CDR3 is TGTGCCAGCAGCCAAGATCTTGGGACAGCCCTTTCACCC. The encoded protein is CASSQDLGTALSP. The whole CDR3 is CASSQDLGTALSPLHF.

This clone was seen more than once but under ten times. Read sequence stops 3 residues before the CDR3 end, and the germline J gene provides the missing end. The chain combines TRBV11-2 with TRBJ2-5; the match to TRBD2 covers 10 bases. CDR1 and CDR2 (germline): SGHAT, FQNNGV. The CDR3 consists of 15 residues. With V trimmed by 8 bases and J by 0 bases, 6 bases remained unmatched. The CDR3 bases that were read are TGTGCCAGCGGCCGGGGACTAGCGCACCAAGAGACC. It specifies CASGRGLAHQET. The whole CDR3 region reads CASGRGLAHQETQYF.

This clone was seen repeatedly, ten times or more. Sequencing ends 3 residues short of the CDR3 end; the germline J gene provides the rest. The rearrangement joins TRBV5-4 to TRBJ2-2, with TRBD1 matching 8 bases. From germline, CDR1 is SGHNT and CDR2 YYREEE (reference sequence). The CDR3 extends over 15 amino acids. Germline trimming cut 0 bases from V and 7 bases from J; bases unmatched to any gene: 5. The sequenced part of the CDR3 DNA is TGTGCCAGCAGCTTGGGCAGGGGGCGAGGCGGGGAG. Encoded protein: CASSLGRGRGGE. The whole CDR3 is CASSLGRGRGGELFF.

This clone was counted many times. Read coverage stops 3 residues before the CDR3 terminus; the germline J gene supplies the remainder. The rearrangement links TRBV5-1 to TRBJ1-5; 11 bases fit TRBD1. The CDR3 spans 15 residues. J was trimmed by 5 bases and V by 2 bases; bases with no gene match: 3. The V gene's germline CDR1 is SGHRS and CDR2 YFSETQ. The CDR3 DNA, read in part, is TGCGCCAGCAGCTTACGGACAGGGGGCGATCAGCCC. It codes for CASSLRTGGDQP. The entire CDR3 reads CASSLRTGGDQPQHF.

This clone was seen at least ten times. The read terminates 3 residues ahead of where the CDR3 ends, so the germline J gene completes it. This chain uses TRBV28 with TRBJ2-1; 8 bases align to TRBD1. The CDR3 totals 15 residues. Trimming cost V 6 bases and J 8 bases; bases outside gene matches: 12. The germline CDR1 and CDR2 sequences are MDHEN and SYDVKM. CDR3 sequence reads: CASSGSGQGSDEQFF. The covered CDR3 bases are TGTGCCAGCAGCGGATCCGGACAGGGTAGTGATGAG.

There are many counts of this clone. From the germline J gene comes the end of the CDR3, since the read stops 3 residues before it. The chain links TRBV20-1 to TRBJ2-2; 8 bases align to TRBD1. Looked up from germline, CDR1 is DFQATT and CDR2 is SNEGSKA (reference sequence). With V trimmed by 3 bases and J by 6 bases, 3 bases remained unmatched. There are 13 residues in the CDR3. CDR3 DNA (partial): TGCAGTGCTAGTCCGACAGGGGCCGGGGAG. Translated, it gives CSASPTGAGE. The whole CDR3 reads CSASPTGAGELFF.

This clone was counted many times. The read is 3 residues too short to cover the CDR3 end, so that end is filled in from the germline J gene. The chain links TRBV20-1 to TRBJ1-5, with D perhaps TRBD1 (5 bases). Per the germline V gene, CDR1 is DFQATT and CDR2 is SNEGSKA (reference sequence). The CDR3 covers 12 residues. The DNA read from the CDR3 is TGCAGCCTGGGGGGAGGAGTTCAGCCC. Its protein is CSLGGGVQP. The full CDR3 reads CSLGGGVQPQHF.

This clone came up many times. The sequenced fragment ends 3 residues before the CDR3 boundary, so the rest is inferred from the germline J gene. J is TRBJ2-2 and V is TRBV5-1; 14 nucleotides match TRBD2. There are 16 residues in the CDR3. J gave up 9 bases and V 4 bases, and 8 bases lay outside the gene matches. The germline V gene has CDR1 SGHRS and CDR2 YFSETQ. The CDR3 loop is CASSPGLAGVSWELFF. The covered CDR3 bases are TGCGCCAGCAGCCCGGGACTAGCGGGAGTTAGCTGGGAG.

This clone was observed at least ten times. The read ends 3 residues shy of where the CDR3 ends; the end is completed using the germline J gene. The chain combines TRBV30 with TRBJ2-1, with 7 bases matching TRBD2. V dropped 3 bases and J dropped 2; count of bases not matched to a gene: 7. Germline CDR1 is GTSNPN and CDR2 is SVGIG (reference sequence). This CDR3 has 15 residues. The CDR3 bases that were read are TGTGCCTGGAGGGACCCAGGGAGGGCCTACAATGAG. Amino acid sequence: CAWRDPGRAYNE. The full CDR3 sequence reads CAWRDPGRAYNEQFF.

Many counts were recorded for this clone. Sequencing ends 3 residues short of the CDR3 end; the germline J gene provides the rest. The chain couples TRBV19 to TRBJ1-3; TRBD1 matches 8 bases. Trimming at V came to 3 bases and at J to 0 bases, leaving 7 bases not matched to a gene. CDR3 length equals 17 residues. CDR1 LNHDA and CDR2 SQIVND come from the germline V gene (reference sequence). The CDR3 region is CASSIGRQGISGNTIYF. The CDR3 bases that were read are TGTGCCAGTAGTATCGGACGACAGGGGATCTCTGGAAACACC.

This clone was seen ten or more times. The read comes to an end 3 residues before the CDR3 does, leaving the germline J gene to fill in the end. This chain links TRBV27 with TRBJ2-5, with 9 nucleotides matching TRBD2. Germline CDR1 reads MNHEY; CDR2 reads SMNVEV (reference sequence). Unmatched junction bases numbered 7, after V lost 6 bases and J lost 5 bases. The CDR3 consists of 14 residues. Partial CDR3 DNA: TGTGCCAGCAGGAATAGCGGGAGCGGGGAGACC. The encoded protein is CASRNSGSGET. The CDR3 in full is CASRNSGSGETQYF.

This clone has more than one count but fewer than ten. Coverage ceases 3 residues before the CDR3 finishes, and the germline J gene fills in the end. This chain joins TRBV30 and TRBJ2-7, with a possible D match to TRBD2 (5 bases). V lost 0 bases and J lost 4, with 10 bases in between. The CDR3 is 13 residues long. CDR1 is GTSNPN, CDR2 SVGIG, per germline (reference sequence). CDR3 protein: CAWSVPSRYEQYF. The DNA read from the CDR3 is TGTGCCTGGAGTGTACCTAGCAGGTACGAG.

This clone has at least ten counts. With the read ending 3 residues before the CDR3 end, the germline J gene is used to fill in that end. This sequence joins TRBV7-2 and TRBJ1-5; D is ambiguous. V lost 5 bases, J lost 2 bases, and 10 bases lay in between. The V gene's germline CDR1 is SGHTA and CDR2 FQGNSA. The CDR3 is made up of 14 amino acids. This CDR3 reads CASSPFFGNQPQHF. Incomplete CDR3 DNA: TGTGCCAGCAGCCCGTTTTTTGGCAATCAGCCC.

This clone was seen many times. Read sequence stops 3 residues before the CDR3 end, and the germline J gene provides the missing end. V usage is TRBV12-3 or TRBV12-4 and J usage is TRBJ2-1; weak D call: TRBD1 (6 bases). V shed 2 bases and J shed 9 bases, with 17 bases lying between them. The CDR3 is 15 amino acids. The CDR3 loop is CASSLQGGDLGEQFF. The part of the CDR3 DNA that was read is TGTGCCAGCAGTTTACAAGGGGGTGACCTGGGTGAG.

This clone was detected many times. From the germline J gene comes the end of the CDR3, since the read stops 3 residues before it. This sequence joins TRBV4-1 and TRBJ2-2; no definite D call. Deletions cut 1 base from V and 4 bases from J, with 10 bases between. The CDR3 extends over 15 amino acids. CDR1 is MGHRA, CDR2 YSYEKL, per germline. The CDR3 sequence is CASSQGEAFTGELFF. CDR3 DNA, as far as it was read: TGCGCCAGCAGCCAAGGTGAGGCCTTCACCGGGGAG.

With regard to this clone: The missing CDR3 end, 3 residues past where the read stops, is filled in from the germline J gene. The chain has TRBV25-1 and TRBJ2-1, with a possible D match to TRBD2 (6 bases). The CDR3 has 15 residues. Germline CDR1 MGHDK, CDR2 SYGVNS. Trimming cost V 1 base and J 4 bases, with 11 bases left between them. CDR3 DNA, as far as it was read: TGTGCCAGCAGTGAATTGTCAAGCGGGTACAATGAG. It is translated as CASSELSSGYNE. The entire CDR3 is CASSELSSGYNEQFF.

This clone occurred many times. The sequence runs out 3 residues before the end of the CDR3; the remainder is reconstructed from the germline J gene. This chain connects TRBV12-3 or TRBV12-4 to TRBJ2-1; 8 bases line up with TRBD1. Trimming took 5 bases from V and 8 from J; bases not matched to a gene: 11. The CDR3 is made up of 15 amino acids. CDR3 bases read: TGTGCCAGCAGTCCCCGGACAGGGCGACGGGATGAG. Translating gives CASSPRTGRRDE. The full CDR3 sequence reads CASSPRTGRRDEQFF.

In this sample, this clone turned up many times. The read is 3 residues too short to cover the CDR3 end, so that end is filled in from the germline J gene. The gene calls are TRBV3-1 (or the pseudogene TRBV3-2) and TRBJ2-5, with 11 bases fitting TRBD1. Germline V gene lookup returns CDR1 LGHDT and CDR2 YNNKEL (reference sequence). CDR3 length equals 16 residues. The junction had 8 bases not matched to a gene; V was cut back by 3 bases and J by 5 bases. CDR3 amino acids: CASSQRGTGGRETQYF. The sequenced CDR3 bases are TGTGCCAGCAGCCAGCGAGGGACAGGGGGACGGGAGACC.

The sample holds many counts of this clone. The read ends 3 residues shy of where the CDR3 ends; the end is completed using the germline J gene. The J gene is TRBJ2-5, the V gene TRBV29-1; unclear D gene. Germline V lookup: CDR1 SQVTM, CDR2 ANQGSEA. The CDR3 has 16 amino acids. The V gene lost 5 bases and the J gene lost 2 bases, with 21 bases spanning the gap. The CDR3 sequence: CSVTRTPMTPQETQYF. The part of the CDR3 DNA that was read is TGCAGCGTTACCCGTACCCCCATGACACCACAAGAGACC.